The 25 T cell receptor beta chains presented below share a single source sample, sequenced in a study of T cell repertoires in aging, cancer and after chemotherapy. Rearranged V-D-J TRB sequences were amplified with a mixed TRB-A/B primer pool. TCRdb redid the calling of the multiplex PCR reads with MiXCR, one entry per CDR3 protein. The table records about 8,700 distinct CDR3 sequences, roughly 32% of them present only once. Peripheral blood genomic DNA, not sorted cells or RNA, was the template. Sequencing input: blood. The receptors come from a human donor in good health.

Turning to this clonotype: The germline gene is not matched at one end of the junction; a read error may be the cause. The chain uses TRBV20-1 and TRBJ2-7, with unresolved D. The CDR3 contains 12 residues. CDR1 is DFQATT and CDR2 is SNEGSKA in the germline V gene (reference sequence). The CDR3 is CRARRGSYEQYF. DNA for the CDR3: TGCAGGGCTAGAAGAGGCTCGTACGAGCAGTACTTC.

This clonotype was counted a few times. V and J are TRBV6-4 and TRBJ2-2; 10 bases fit TRBD2. The CDR3 covers 15 residues. V was clipped by 4 bases and J by 1 base; unmatched bases: 0. Per germline, CDR1 MRHNA and CDR2 SNTAGT. CDR3 DNA: TGTGCCAGCAGTGGGACTAGCGGGAACACCGGGGAGCTGTTTTTT. Its protein product is CASSGTSGNTGELFF.

This clonotype has just a few counts. The V gene is TRBV6-1, the J gene TRBJ2-7; 9 nucleotides line up with TRBD1. Per the germline V gene, CDR1 is MNHNS and CDR2 is SASEGT. With 2 bases clipped from V and 6 bases from J, the junction kept 11 bases outside the gene matches. This CDR3 has 16 amino acids. This chain's CDR3 is CASSELVGTGSGEQYF. CDR3 in DNA: TGTGCCAGCAGTGAACTCGTGGGGACAGGGTCAGGCGAGCAGTACTTC.

The CDR3 protein is CASSAGTSNEQFF. The CDR3 coding sequence is TGTGCCAGCAGTGCCGGGACTAGCAATGAGCAGTTCTTC. The chain has TRBV6-4 and TRBJ2-1; 8 bases are a match to TRBD2. Germline V lookup: CDR1 MRHNA, CDR2 SNTAGT. J lost 6 bases, V lost 4 bases, and 2 bases had no gene match. This CDR3 has 13 amino acids.

This clonotype was seen a few times. V gene TRBV4-1 combines with J gene TRBJ1-1; no firm D call. Trimming left V 0 bases short and J 0 bases short, with 5 bases between. This CDR3 contains 14 residues. In germline, CDR1 is MGHRA, CDR2 YSYEKL. The CDR3 is CASSQEGMNTEAFF. CDR3 DNA: TGCGCCAGCAGCCAAGAAGGCATGAACACTGAAGCTTTCTTT.

This clonotype has only one observation. The V and J genes are TRBV5-5 and TRBJ1-2; D not certain. V shed 0 bases and J shed 0 bases, with 9 bases lying between them. From germline, CDR1 is SGHKS and CDR2 YYEKEE (reference sequence). The CDR3 extends over 15 amino acids. The CDR3 DNA sequence: TGTGCCAGCAGCTTGGTTGGGGATTCTAACTATGGCTACACCTTC. It specifies CASSLVGDSNYGYTF.

In its sample, this clonotype was seen a few times. This rearrangement joins TRBV11-1 to TRBJ2-3; D gene uncertain. CDR1 and CDR2 from the germline V gene are SGHAT and FQDESV (reference sequence). The germline V and J ends were trimmed by 2 bases and 3 bases, with 9 bases remaining between them. This CDR3 spans 14 amino acids. The CDR3 coding sequence is TGTGCCAGCAGCTTATATCCTTTAACAGATACGCAGTATTTT. Translated: CASSLYPLTDTQYF. The full variable domain, rest sourced from reference TRBV11-1 and TRBJ2-3, is EAEVAQSPRYKITEKSQAVAFWCDPISGHATLYWYRQILGQGPELLVQFQDESVVDDSQLPKDRFSAERLKGVDSTLKIQPAELGDSAMYLCASSLYPLTDTQYFGPGTRLTVL.

The chain is built from TRBV5-5 and TRBJ1-1; 11 bases line up with TRBD1. The trim removed 7 bases at V and 1 base at J, leaving 0 bases unmatched. The CDR3 has 13 residues. In germline, CDR1 is SGHKS, CDR2 YYEKEE (reference sequence). CDR3 sequence reads: CASGQGANTEAFF. CDR3 nucleotide sequence: TGTGCCAGCGGACAGGGGGCGAACACTGAAGCTTTCTTT.

The chain has TRBV7-6 and TRBJ2-5; TRBD2 agrees at 8 bases. Germline lookup yields CDR1 SGHVS and CDR2 FNYEAQ. The CDR3 loop spans 14 amino acids. Germline trimming cut 4 bases from V and 3 bases from J; bases unmatched to any gene: 4. In DNA, the CDR3 is TGTGCCAGCAGCTCATTTAGCGGGGAAGAGACCCAGTACTTC. This codes for CASSSFSGEETQYF. The full variable domain, completed using reference TRBV7-6 and TRBJ2-5, is GAGVSQSPRYKVTKRGQDVALRCDPISGHVSLYWYRQALGQGPEFLTYFNYEAQQDKSGLPNDRFSAERPEGSISTLTIQRTEQRDSAMYRCASSSFSGEETQYFGPGTRLLVL.

This chain uses TRBV4-1 with TRBJ1-1; D gene ambiguous. Trimming removed 3 bases at V and 3 bases at J, with 8 bases between. Germline V gives CDR1 MGHRA, CDR2 YSYEKL. CDR3 length: 13 residues. In DNA, the CDR3 is TGCGCCAGCAGCCACCCTAGGGACACTGAAGCTTTCTTT. Residues: CASSHPRDTEAFF.

The rearrangement links TRBV20-1 to TRBJ2-2, with 10 bases aligning to TRBD2. CDR3 length: 14 amino acids. Germline CDR1 DFQATT, CDR2 SNEGSKA (reference sequence). The trim removed 1 base at V and 7 bases at J, leaving 3 bases unmatched. The CDR3 sequence: CSARALAGDGELFF. The CDR3 bases are TGCAGTGCTAGAGCGCTAGCGGGAGACGGGGAGCTGTTTTTT.

The chain joins TRBV12-3 or TRBV12-4 to TRBJ2-7; the match to TRBD2 covers 10 bases. J lost 4 bases, V lost 5 bases, and 17 bases had no gene match. CDR3 length: 18 amino acids. The CDR3 sequence: CASSEHPAGLAVEYEQYF. For the CDR3, the DNA is TGTGCCAGCAGTGAACACCCAGCAGGACTAGCGGTAGAATACGAGCAGTACTTC.

This clonotype has just a few counts. This chain links TRBV6-1 with TRBJ1-1; TRBD1 is a possible D gene (5 bases). V was trimmed by 4 bases and J by 4 bases, leaving 16 bases between them. The CDR3 runs 15 residues. Germline V gene sequence: CDR1 MNHNS, CDR2 SASEGT. The CDR3 DNA is TGTGCCAGCAGTGCCTACCGACGGGGGGGCACTGAAGCTTTCTTT. Amino acids: CASSAYRRGGTEAFF.

In its sample, this clonotype was seen once. The V and J genes are TRBV18 and TRBJ1-4, with 9 bases identical to TRBD1. With V trimmed by 6 bases and J by 7 bases, 6 bases remained unmatched. Germline-derived CDR1 and CDR2 are KGHSH and LQKENI. This CDR3 region has 14 residues. CDR3: CASSSTGGGEKLFF. CDR3 nucleotide sequence: TGTGCCAGCTCGTCTACAGGGGGCGGTGAAAAACTGTTTTTT.

This clonotype was counted a few times. The chain uses TRBV6-1 and TRBJ2-7; 11 bases agree with TRBD2. Per germline, CDR1 MNHNS and CDR2 SASEGT. The ends lost 8 bases at V and 4 bases at J; junction bases unmatched: 7. This CDR3 region has 14 residues. CDR3 amino acids: CASLLLAGAYEQYF. The CDR3 DNA reads TGTGCCAGCCTCTTACTAGCGGGAGCTTACGAGCAGTACTTC.

The chain employs TRBV6-1 and TRBJ1-5; 9 positions agree with TRBD1. Germline V gene data show CDR1 as MNHNS and CDR2 as SASEGT. Unmatched junction bases numbered 3, after V lost 7 bases and J lost 2 bases. The CDR3 length is 14 residues. The CDR3 DNA reads TGTGCCAGCATTACAGGGGGCCGCAATCAGCCCCAGCATTTT. It specifies CASITGGRNQPQHF.

There are a few counts of this clonotype. The chain recombines TRBV11-2 with TRBJ2-1; 12 bases are shared with TRBD2. The J segment lost 7 bases and the V segment lost 4 bases, leaving 8 bases of the junction unmatched. Germline V gives CDR1 SGHAT, CDR2 FQNNGV. The CDR3 length is 16 residues. The CDR3: CASSYLAGGPMNEQFF. The CDR3 DNA reads as TGTGCCAGCAGCTACCTAGCGGGAGGGCCGATGAATGAGCAGTTCTTC.

The genes are TRBV7-3 and TRBJ1-2; 10 nucleotides align to TRBD1. The germline gives CDR1 SGHTA, CDR2 FQGTGA. The CDR3 contains 13 residues. J lost 6 bases, V lost 5 bases, and 3 bases had no gene match. The CDR3 coding sequence is TGTGCCAGCAGCCGGGACAGGGGTAATGGCTACACCTTC. As protein: CASSRDRGNGYTF.

Worth noting for this clonotype: The CDR3 does not close with the conserved phenylalanine or tryptophan, likely indicating a read error. The chain carries TRBV10-2 and TRBJ1-6; 7 nucleotides align to TRBD1. From germline, CDR1 is WSHSY and CDR2 SAAADI. This CDR3 is built from 14 residues. Germline trimming cut 10 bases from V and 10 bases from J; bases unmatched to any gene: 13. In DNA, the CDR3 is TGCGCCACCGAAGGGGAGGGGGCAGGATCACCCCTCCACTCT. Translated: CATEGEGAGSPLHS.

V and J are TRBV12-3 or TRBV12-4 and TRBJ2-5; D ambiguous. Trimming cost V 2 bases and J 2 bases, with 3 bases left between them. This CDR3 comprises 12 residues. The CDR3 DNA reads as TGTGCCAGCAGTTTAAGGCAAGAGACCCAGTACTTC. It yields the protein CASSLRQETQYF.

The chain is built from TRBV5-1 and TRBJ1-6; 11 nucleotides line up with TRBD1. The CDR3 sequence is 15 residues long. The germline V gene has CDR1 SGHRS and CDR2 YFSETQ. V gave up 4 bases and J gave up 9 bases; unmatched junction bases: 6. CDR3 amino acids: CASSLGQGEGSPLHF. The CDR3 DNA reads as TGCGCCAGCAGCCTGGGACAGGGGGAAGGTTCACCCCTCCACTTT.

This clonotype has a handful of counts. The CDR3 sequence is CASSQDGGAQYF. The CDR3 DNA sequence: TGTGCCAGCAGCCAGGACGGGGGAGCGCAGTATTTT. This chain links TRBV6-2 or TRBV6-3 with TRBJ2-3, with D perhaps TRBD2 (6 bases). Germline V gene data show CDR1 as MNHEY and CDR2 as SVGEGT. CDR3 length: 12 residues. V was cut by 6 bases and J by 10 bases, with 14 bases left in between.

CDR3 sequence (DNA): TGTGCCAGCAGACCCGGGACAGCGAGCACAGATACGCAGTATTTT. Its translation: CASRPGTASTDTQYF. The rearrangement joins TRBV7-2 to TRBJ2-3, with 7 positions matching TRBD1. V lost 6 bases and J lost 0; bases outside the gene matches: 6. From germline, CDR1 is SGHTA and CDR2 FQGNSA. This CDR3 is built from 15 residues.

This clonotype was counted a few times. The chain couples TRBV7-9 to TRBJ1-1; perhaps TRBD1 as D (6 bases). V gave up 5 bases and J gave up 1 base, with 17 bases separating them. CDR3 length: 16 amino acids. CDR1 is SEHNR and CDR2 is FQNEAQ in the germline V gene (reference sequence). The CDR3: CASSDVLQGTNTEAFF. The CDR3 coding sequence is TGTGCCAGCAGCGACGTCCTGCAGGGGACGAACACTGAAGCTTTCTTT.

The genes are TRBV15 and TRBJ2-1; D is ambiguous. This CDR3 is built from 17 residues. The V gene lost 1 base and the J gene lost 0 bases, with 13 bases spanning the gap. Germline-derived CDR1 and CDR2 are LNHNV and YYDKDF (reference sequence). The CDR3 region is CATSRGSGVGSYNEQFF. CDR3 in DNA: TGTGCCACCAGCAGAGGGAGTGGGGTGGGCTCCTACAATGAGCAGTTCTTC.